Given below is one TCR beta chain in context. Its antigen remains unidentified. PCR primers comprised 60 Vbeta and 13 Jbeta primers. TCRdb's copy holds only in-frame clones and misses some; the assay was immunoSEQ multiplex PCR. The data contain about 130,000 clones, about 68% of them seen just once; the ten biggest clones take up approximately 3.8%. This sample is part of a study of cytomegalovirus exposure and HLA in healthy donors. Study-level background: HLA-typed donors were the source of approximately 86 million unique TCRs held in an early data release. Whole-study results and caveats: Cytomegalovirus association was assigned to some 160 TCR beta chains. Whilst most TCR sequences proved rare, a subset of public TCRs occurred across many donors.

The CDR3 covers 14 residues. V lost 8 bases and J 6 bases, leaving 16 bases between the germline ends. CDR1 is MNHNS, CDR2 SASEGT, per germline. The V and J genes are TRBV6-1 and TRBJ2-2; possible D gene TRBD1, 5 bases. Material for sequencing was PBMCs. This sequence originates from a man aged 35 to 55 in good health and CMV-seropositive. This CDR3 is CASRGREGSGELFF. CDR3 DNA: TGTGCCAGCCGAGGCAGGGAAGGGTCCGGGGAGCTGTTTTTT.